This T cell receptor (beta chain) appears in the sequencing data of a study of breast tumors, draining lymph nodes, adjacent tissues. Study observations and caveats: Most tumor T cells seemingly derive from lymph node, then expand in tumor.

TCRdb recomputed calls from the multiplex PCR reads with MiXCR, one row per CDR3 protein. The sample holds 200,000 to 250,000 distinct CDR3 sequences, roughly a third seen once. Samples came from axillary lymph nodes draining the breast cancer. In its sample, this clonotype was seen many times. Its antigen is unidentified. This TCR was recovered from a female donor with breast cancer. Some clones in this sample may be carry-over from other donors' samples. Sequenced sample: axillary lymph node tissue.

CDR3 sequence (DNA): TGCAGCGTCTCCTCTCGAGACAGGGCCCGAGAGACCCAGTACTTC. Its translation: CSVSSRDRARETQYF. The V gene is TRBV29-1, the J gene TRBJ2-5; 7 bases align to TRBD1. Per the germline V gene, CDR1 is SQVTM and CDR2 is ANQGSEA. CDR3 length: 15 amino acids. The junction had 14 bases not matched to a gene; V was cut back by 6 bases and J by 4 bases. Based on the CDR3 plus reference TRBV29-1 and TRBJ2-5, the full variable domain is SAVISQKPSRDICQRGTSLTIQCQVDSQVTMMFWYRQQPGQSLTLIATANQGSEATYESGFVIDKFPISRPNLTFSTLTVSNMSPEDSSIYLCSVSSRDRARETQYFGPGTRLLVL.